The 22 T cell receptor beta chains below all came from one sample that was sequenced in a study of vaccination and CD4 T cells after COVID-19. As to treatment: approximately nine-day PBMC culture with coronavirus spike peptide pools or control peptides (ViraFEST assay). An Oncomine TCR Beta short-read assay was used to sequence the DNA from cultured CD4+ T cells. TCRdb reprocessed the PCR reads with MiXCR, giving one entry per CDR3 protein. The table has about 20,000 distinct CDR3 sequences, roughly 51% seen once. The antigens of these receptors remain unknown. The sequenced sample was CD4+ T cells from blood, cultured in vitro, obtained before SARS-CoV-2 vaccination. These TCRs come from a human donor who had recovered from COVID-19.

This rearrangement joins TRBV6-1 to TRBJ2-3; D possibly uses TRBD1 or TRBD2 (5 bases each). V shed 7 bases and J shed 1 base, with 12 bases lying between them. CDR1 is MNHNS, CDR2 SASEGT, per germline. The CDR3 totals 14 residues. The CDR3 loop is CASIDRGGTDTQYF. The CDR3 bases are TGTGCCAGCATCGATCGGGGCGGCACAGATACGCAGTATTTT.

The CDR3 reads CASSIGGAQNIQYF. The CDR3 coding sequence is TGTGCCAGTAGTATTGGCGGGGCCCAAAACATTCAGTACTTC. The genes are TRBV19 and TRBJ2-4, with D maybe TRBD2 (6 bases). Germline V gene data show CDR1 as LNHDA and CDR2 as SQIVND (reference sequence). The V end was cut by 3 bases, the J end by 5 bases, with 11 bases between. This CDR3 is 14 amino acids long.

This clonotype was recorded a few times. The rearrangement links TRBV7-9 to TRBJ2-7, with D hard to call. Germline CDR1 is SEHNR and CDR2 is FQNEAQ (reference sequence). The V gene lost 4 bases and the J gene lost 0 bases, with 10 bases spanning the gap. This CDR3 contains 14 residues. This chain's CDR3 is CASSWPAVSYEQYF. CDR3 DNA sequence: TGTGCCAGCAGCTGGCCCGCGGTCTCCTACGAGCAGTACTTC.

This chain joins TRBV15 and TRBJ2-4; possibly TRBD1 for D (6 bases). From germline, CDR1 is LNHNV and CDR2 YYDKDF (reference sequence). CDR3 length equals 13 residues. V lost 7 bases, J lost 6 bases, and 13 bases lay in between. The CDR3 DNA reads TGTGCCACCACCCAGGGGTTTGGAAACATTCAGTACTTC. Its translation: CATTQGFGNIQYF.

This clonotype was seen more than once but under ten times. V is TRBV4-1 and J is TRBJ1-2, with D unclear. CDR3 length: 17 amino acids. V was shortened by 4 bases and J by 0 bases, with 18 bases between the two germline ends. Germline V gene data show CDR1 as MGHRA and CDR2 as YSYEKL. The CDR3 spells CASSPLDRGMANYGYTF. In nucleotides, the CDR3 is TGCGCCAGCAGCCCGCTCGATCGCGGGATGGCTAACTATGGCTACACCTTC.

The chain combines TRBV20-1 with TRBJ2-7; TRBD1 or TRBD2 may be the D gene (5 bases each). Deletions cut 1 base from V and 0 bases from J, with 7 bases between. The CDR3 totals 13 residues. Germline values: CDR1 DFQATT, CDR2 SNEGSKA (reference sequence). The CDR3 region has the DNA TGCAGTGCTAGAGCTGGGGGCTCCTACGAGCAGTACTTC. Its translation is CSARAGGSYEQYF.

The CDR3 nucleotides read TGTGCCAGCTCACACGACAGGAACAATCAGCCCCAGCATTTT. It translates to CASSHDRNNQPQHF. The V call is TRBV18, the J call TRBJ1-5; a possible D gene is TRBD1 (6 bases). The CDR3 is 14 residues long. V gave up 4 bases and J gave up 3 bases, with 10 bases separating them. Germline V gene lookup returns CDR1 KGHSH and CDR2 LQKENI.

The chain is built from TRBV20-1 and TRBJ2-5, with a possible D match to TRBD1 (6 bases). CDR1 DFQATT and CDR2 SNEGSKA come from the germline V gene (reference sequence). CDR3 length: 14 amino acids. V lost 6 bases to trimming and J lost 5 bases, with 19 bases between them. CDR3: CSAPVTGIMETQYF. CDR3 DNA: TGCAGTGCACCCGTCACAGGGATTATGGAGACCCAGTACTTC.

The CDR3 DNA reads as TGCAGTGCTAGAGTAGGGACCCAAGAGACCCAGTACTTC. Amino acid sequence: CSARVGTQETQYF. The chain couples TRBV20-1 to TRBJ2-5, with D perhaps matching TRBD1 or TRBD2 (5 bases each). CDR1 is DFQATT and CDR2 is SNEGSKA in the germline V gene (reference sequence). V lost 1 base and J 1 base, leaving 7 bases between the germline ends. The CDR3 consists of 13 residues.

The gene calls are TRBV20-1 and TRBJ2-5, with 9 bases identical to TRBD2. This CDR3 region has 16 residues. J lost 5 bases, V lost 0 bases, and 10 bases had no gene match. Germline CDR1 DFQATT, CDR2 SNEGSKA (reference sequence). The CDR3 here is CSARDPSGTDGETQYF. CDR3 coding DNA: TGCAGTGCTAGAGACCCTAGCGGGACGGATGGTGAGACCCAGTACTTC.

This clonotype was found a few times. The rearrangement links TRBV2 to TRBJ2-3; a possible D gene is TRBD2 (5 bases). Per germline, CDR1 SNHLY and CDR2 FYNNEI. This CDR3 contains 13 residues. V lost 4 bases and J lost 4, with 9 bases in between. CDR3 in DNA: TGTGCCAGCAGTGGGGAGATTTCAGATACGCAGTATTTT. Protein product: CASSGEISDTQYF.

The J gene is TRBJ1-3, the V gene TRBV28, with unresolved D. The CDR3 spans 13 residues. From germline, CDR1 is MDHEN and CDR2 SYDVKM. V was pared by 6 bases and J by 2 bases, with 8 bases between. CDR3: CASSQSPGNTIYF. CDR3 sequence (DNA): TGTGCCAGCAGCCAGTCGCCTGGAAACACCATATATTTT.

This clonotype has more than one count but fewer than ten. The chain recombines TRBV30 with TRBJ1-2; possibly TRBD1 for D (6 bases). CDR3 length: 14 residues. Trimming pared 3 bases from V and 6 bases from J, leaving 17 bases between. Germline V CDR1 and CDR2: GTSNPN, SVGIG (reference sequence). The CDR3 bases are TGTGCCTGGAGCCCACAGACAGGAGTCGATGGCTACACCTTC. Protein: CAWSPQTGVDGYTF. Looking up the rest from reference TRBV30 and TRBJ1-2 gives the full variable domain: SQTIHQWPATLVQPVGSPLSLECTVEGTSNPNLYWYRQAAGRGLQLLFYSVGIGQISSEVPQNLSASRPQDRQFILSSKKLLLSDSGFYLCAWSPQTGVDGYTFGSGTRLTVV.

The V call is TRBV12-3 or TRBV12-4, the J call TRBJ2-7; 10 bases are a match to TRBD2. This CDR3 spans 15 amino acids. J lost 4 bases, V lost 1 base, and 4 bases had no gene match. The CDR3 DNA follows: TGTGCCAGCAGTTTAGTTCTAGCGGGAGTTTACGAGCAGTACTTC. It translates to CASSLVLAGVYEQYF.

The CDR3 loop reads CASSWGQNQPQHF. CDR3 sequence (DNA): TGTGCCAGCAGCTGGGGACAGAATCAGCCCCAGCATTTT. This chain joins TRBV7-2 and TRBJ1-5, with 7 bases lining up with TRBD1. This CDR3 comprises 13 residues. In germline, CDR1 is SGHTA, CDR2 FQGNSA. V shed 4 bases and J 4 bases; nucleotides not matched to a gene: 1.

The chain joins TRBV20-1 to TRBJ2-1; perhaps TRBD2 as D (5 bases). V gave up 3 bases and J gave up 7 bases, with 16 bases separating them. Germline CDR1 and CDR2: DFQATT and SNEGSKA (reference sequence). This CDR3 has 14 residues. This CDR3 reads CSARALGRRNEQFF. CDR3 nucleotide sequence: TGCAGTGCTAGGGCCCTTGGGAGACGGAATGAGCAGTTCTTC.

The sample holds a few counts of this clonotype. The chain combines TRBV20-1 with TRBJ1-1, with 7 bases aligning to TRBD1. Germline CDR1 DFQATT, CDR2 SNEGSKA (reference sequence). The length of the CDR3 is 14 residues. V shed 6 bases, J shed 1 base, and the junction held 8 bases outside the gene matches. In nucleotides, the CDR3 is TGCAGTGCCCCTTCCCCAGGGGGGAACACTGAAGCTTTCTTT. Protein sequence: CSAPSPGGNTEAFF.

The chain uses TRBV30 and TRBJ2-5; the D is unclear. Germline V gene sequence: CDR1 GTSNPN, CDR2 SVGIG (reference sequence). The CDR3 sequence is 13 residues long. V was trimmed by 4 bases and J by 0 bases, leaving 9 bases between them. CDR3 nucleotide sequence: TGTGCCTGGAACTTGGCGTACCAAGAGACCCAGTACTTC. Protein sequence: CAWNLAYQETQYF.

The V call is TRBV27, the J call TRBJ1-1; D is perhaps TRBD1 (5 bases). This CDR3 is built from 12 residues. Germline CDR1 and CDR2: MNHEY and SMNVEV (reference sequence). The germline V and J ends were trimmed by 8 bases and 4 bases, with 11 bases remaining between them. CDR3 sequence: CASRDVGTEAFF. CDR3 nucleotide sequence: TGTGCCAGCCGGGACGTTGGCACTGAAGCTTTCTTT.

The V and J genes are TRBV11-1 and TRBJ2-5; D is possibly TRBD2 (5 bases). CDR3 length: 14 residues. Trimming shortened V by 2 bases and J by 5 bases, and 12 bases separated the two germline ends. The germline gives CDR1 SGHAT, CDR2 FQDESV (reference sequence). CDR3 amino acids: CASSLFSGRETQYF. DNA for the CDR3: TGTGCCAGCAGCTTATTCAGCGGACGGGAGACCCAGTACTTC.

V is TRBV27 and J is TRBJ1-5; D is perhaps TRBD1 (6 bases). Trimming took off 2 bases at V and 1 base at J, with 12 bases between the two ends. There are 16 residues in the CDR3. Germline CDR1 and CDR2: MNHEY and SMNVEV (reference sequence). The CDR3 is CASSLMGARSNQPQHF. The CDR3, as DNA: TGTGCCAGCAGTTTAATGGGGGCGCGGAGCAATCAGCCCCAGCATTTT.

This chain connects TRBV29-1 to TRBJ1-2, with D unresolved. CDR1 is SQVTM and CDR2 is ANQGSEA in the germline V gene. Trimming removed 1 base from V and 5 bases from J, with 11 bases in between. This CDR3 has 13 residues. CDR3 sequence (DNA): TGCAGCGTTGAAGGCGGGCGTCGGTATGGCTACACCTTC. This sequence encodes CSVEGGRRYGYTF.